This TCR beta chain was profiled in a study of Ad26.COV2.S vaccination and SARS-CoV-2 variants. Across the study: Each vaccinee took Ad26.COV2.S intramuscularly, once or twice 56 days apart. General study points: Placebo recipients showed lower spike-specific TCR breadth than vaccinees.

The treatment denotes: about 20 received Ad26.COV2.S at low or high dose, single or two shots; 5 received placebo; per-sample allocation not given. Sampling took place 63 days after the first vaccine or placebo injection. Assay: immunoSEQ multiplex PCR; the TCRdb copy retains only in-frame clones and omits some. The repertoire consists of a few hundred thousand clones, with 80% to 90% occurring once and the leading ten covering about 3.4%. As for this clone: Antigen: not known.

The TCR was taken from a person between 18 and 65 years old who received the Ad26.COV2.S COVID-19 vaccine or a placebo. This material consisted of peripheral blood, taken in a trial of Ad26.COV2.S vaccine versus placebo.

CDR3 loop: CASSLSPGLAGHEQYF. The DNA of the CDR3 is TGTGCCAGCAGCCTAAGCCCGGGACTAGCGGGCCACGAGCAGTACTTC. This chain connects TRBV27 to TRBJ2-7, with 12 bases matching TRBD2. The germline V gene has CDR1 MNHEY and CDR2 SMNVEV (reference sequence). This CDR3 contains 16 residues. The trim removed 6 bases at V and 5 bases at J, leaving 11 bases unmatched.